This TCR beta chain was sequenced during a study of blood T cell repertoires in COVID-19. There are a few counts of this clone. The V and J ends lost 1 base and 6 bases, in that order; junction bases with no gene match: 6. Germline V gives CDR1 LNHNV, CDR2 YYDKDF (reference sequence). The CDR3 has 14 amino acids. The table came from immunoSEQ multiplex PCR; TCRdb's copy has only in-frame clones and leaves some out. Of around 160,000 clones in the sample, approximately 95% were seen once. This sequence joins TRBV15 and TRBJ2-7, with 7 nucleotides matching TRBD1. The source is an older woman with COVID-19, enrolled during active disease. The source material was peripheral blood. The CDR3 here is CATSRGQGSGEQYF. The CDR3 DNA follows: TGTGCCACCAGCAGAGGACAGGGTTCGGGCGAGCAGTACTTC.